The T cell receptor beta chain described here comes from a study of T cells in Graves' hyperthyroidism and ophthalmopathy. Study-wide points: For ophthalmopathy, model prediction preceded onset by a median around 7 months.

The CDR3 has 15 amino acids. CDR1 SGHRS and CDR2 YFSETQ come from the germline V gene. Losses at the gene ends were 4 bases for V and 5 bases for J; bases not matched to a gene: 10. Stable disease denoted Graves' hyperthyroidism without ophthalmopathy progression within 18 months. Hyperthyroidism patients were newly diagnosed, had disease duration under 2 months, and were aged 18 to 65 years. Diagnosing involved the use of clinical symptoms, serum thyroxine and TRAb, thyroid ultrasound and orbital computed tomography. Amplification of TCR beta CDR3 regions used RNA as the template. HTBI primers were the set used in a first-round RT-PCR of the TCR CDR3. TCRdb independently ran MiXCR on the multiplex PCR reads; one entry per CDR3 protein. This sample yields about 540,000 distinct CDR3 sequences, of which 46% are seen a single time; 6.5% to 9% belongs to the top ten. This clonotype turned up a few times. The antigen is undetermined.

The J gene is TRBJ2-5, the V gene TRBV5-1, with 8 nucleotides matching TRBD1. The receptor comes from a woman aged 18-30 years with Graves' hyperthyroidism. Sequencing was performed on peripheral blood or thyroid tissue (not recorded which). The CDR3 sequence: CASSHRAGGMETQYF. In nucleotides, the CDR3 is TGCGCCAGCAGCCACCGGGCAGGGGGCATGGAGACCCAGTACTTC.